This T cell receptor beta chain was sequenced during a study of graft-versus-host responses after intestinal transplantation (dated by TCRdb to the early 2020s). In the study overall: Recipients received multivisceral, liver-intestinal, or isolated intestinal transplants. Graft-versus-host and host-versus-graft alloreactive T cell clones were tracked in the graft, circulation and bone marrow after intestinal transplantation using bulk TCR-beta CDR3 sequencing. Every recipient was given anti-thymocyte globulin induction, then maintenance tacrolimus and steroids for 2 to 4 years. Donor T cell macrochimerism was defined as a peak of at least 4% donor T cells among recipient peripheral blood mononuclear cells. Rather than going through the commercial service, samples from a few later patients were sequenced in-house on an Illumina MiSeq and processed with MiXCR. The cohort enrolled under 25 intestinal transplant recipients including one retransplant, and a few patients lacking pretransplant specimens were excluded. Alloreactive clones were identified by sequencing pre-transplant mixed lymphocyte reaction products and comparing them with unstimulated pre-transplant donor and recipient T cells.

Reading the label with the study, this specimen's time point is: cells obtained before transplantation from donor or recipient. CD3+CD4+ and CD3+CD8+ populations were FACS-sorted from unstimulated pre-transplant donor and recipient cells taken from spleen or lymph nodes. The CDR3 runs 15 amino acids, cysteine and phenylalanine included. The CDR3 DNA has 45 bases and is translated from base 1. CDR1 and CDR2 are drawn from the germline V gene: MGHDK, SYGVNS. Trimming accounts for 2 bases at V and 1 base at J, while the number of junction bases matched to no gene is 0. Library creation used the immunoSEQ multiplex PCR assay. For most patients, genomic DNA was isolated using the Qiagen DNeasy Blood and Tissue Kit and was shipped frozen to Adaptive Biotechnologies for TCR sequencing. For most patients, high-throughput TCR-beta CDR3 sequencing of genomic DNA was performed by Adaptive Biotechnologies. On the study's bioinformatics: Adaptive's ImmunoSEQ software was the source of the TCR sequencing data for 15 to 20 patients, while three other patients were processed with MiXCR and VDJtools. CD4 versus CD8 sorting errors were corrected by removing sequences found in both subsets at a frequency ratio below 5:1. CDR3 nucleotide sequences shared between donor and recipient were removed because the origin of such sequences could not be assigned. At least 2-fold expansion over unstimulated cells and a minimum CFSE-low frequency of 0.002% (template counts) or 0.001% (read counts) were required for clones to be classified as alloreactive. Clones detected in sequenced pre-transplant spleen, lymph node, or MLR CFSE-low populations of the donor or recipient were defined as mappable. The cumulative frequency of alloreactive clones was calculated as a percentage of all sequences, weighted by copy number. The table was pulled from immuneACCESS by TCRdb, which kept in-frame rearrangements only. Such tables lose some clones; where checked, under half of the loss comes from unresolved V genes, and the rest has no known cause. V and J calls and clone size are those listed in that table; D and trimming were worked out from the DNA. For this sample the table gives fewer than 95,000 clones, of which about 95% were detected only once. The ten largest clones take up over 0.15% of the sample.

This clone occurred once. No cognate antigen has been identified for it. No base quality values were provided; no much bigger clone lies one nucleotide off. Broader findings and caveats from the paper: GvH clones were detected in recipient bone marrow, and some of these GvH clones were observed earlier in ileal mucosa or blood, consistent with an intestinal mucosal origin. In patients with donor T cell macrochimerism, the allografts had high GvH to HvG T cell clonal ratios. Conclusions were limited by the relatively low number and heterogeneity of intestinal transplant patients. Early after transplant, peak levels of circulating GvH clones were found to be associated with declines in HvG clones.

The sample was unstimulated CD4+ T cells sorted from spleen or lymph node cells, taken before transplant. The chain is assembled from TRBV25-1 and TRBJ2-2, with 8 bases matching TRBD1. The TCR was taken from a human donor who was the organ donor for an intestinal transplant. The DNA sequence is TGTGCCAGCAGTGAAGGACAGGGGAACACCGGGGAGCTGTTTTTT. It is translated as CASSEGQGNTGELFF.